This is a list of T cell receptor beta chains from one sample in a study of T cell repertoires in cytomegalovirus infection. TCRdb analysed the reads with MiXCR anew, one entry per CDR3 protein. The sample records 500,000 to 600,000 distinct CDR3 sequences, 16% being singletons. The specimen sequenced was CD8+ T cells from PBMCs. Receptor source: a human donor in good health (CMV status not recorded). Some clones in this sample may be carry-over from other donors' samples. Each CDR3 is given with its conserved first and last residue. The order of the fields is D gene, J gene, clone size, CDR3 length, V gene, CDR3 protein, CDR3 DNA. D genes are given only for firm matches. A row's size may be missing; if present it is once, few, many or a size class.

D gene: NA
J gene: TRBJ1-1
clone size: NA
CDR3 length: 13
V gene: TRBV28
CDR3 protein: CASARRRNTEAFF
CDR3 DNA: TGTGCCAGTGCCCGACGACGGAACACTGAAGCTTTCTTT

D gene: NA
J gene: TRBJ2-2
clone size: NA
CDR3 length: 12
V gene: TRBV10-3
CDR3 protein: CAILRNTGELFF
CDR3 DNA: TGTGCCATCCTGAGGAACACCGGGGAGCTGTTTTTT

D gene: NA
J gene: TRBJ1-1
clone size: NA
CDR3 length: 16
V gene: TRBV12-5
CDR3 protein: CASRGGGELGGTEAFF
CDR3 DNA: TGTGCTAGTCGGGGTGGGGGCGAACTCGGGGGCACTGAAGCTTTCTTT

D gene: NA
J gene: TRBJ2-7
clone size: NA
CDR3 length: 15
V gene: TRBV30
CDR3 protein: CAWSDVGISSYEQYF
CDR3 DNA: TGTGCCTGGAGTGACGTGGGGATAAGTTCCTACGAGCAGTACTTC

D gene: NA
J gene: TRBJ1-5
clone size: many
CDR3 length: 14
V gene: TRBV19
CDR3 protein: CASRKQGGSQPQHF
CDR3 DNA: TGTGCCAGCAGAAAGCAGGGAGGGAGTCAGCCCCAGCATTTT

D gene: NA
J gene: TRBJ2-7
clone size: NA
CDR3 length: 14
V gene: TRBV19
CDR3 protein: CASSIVLASYEQYF
CDR3 DNA: TGTGCCAGTAGTATAGTGTTGGCTTCCTACGAGCAGTACTTC

D gene: TRBD2
J gene: TRBJ2-1
clone size: many
CDR3 length: 17
V gene: TRBV25-1
CDR3 protein: CASSELTLERGGNEQFF
CDR3 DNA: TGTGCCAGCAGTGAATTAACCTTGGAGCGGGGGGGCAATGAGCAGTTCTTC

D gene: NA
J gene: TRBJ2-1
clone size: NA
CDR3 length: 15
V gene: TRBV29-1
CDR3 protein: CSVEGGGGGGNEQFF
CDR3 DNA: TGCAGCGTTGAAGGTGGGGGGGGAGGGGGCAATGAGCAGTTCTTC

D gene: NA
J gene: TRBJ1-1
clone size: many
CDR3 length: 14
V gene: TRBV7-6
CDR3 protein: CASSPGRVGTEAFF
CDR3 DNA: TGTGCCAGCAGCCCCGGGAGGGTGGGCACTGAAGCTTTCTTT

D gene: NA
J gene: TRBJ2-2
clone size: NA
CDR3 length: 13
V gene: TRBV11-3
CDR3 protein: CASSSPRTGELFF
CDR3 DNA: TGTGCCAGCAGTTCACCACGCACCGGGGAGCTGTTTTTT

D gene: NA
J gene: TRBJ1-1
clone size: NA
CDR3 length: 20
V gene: TRBV20-1
CDR3 protein: CSARDWVPRGAQTMNTEAFF
CDR3 DNA: TGCAGTGCTAGAGACTGGGTCCCACGGGGGGCCCAAACAATGAACACTGAAGCTTTCTTT

D gene: TRBD2
J gene: TRBJ2-5
clone size: NA
CDR3 length: 16
V gene: TRBV4-2
CDR3 protein: CASSQVLAGSIKTQYF
CDR3 DNA: TGTGCCAGCAGCCAAGTGCTAGCGGGTAGTATTAAGACCCAGTACTTC

D gene: TRBD1
J gene: TRBJ1-3
clone size: many
CDR3 length: 18
V gene: TRBV7-2
CDR3 protein: CASSLNGGQGASGNTIYF
CDR3 DNA: TGTGCCAGCAGCCTTAATGGAGGACAGGGGGCTAGTGGAAACACCATATATTTT

D gene: TRBD2
J gene: TRBJ2-7
clone size: few
CDR3 length: 15
V gene: TRBV2
CDR3 protein: CAAKTSGLYPYEQYF
CDR3 DNA: TGTGCCGCCAAAACTAGCGGGCTGTATCCCTACGAGCAGTACTTC

D gene: NA
J gene: TRBJ1-1
clone size: few
CDR3 length: 13
V gene: TRBV4-1
CDR3 protein: CASSQDPILEAFF
CDR3 DNA: TGCGCCAGCAGCCAAGACCCTATCCTTGAAGCTTTCTTT

D gene: TRBD1
J gene: TRBJ1-4
clone size: few
CDR3 length: 13
V gene: TRBV6-1
CDR3 protein: CAIWTGANEKLFF
CDR3 DNA: TGTGCCATCTGGACAGGTGCTAATGAAAAACTGTTTTTT

D gene: TRBD2
J gene: TRBJ2-7
clone size: NA
CDR3 length: 14
V gene: TRBV25-1
CDR3 protein: CASTPLAGDYEQYF
CDR3 DNA: TGTGCCAGCACGCCGCTAGCGGGAGACTACGAGCAGTACTTC

D gene: NA
J gene: TRBJ2-3
clone size: NA
CDR3 length: 16
V gene: TRBV2
CDR3 protein: CASSEALVLSTDTQYF
CDR3 DNA: TGTGCCAGCAGTGAAGCGCTTGTCCTATCGACAGATACGCAGTATTTT

D gene: NA
J gene: TRBJ2-2
clone size: many
CDR3 length: 15
V gene: TRBV6-1
CDR3 protein: CASQYSEPNTGELFF
CDR3 DNA: TGTGCCAGCCAATACAGTGAGCCGAACACCGGGGAGCTGTTTTTT

D gene: NA
J gene: TRBJ2-7
clone size: NA
CDR3 length: 13
V gene: TRBV10-3
CDR3 protein: CAISERGSYEQYF
CDR3 DNA: TGTGCCATCAGTGAGAGAGGGTCCTACGAGCAGTACTTC

D gene: TRBD2
J gene: TRBJ2-3
clone size: many
CDR3 length: 14
V gene: TRBV7-3
CDR3 protein: CASSFAGGTDTQYF
CDR3 DNA: TGTGCCAGCAGCTTTGCGGGGGGCACAGATACGCAGTATTTT

D gene: NA
J gene: TRBJ2-7
clone size: few
CDR3 length: 15
V gene: TRBV12-3/TRBV12-4
CDR3 protein: CASKQSGTQDHEQYF
CDR3 DNA: TGTGCCAGCAAACAATCCGGGACCCAGGACCACGAGCAGTACTTC

D gene: TRBD2
J gene: TRBJ2-1
clone size: NA
CDR3 length: 13
V gene: TRBV27
CDR3 protein: CASRLAGVSEQFF
CDR3 DNA: TGTGCCAGCCGACTAGCGGGAGTTAGTGAGCAGTTCTTC

D gene: NA
J gene: TRBJ1-4
clone size: many
CDR3 length: 14
V gene: TRBV7-8
CDR3 protein: CASSLARLDEKLFF
CDR3 DNA: TGTGCCAGCAGCTTAGCGCGCCTGGATGAAAAACTGTTTTTT

D gene: TRBD2
J gene: TRBJ2-2
clone size: few
CDR3 length: 17
V gene: TRBV6-1
CDR3 protein: CASSSTAGGGNTGELFF
CDR3 DNA: TGTGCCAGCAGTAGTACCGCGGGAGGGGGTAACACCGGGGAGCTGTTTTTT

D gene: TRBD2
J gene: TRBJ2-7
clone size: many
CDR3 length: 17
V gene: TRBV7-9
CDR3 protein: CASSPRLAGISSYEQYF
CDR3 DNA: TGTGCCAGCAGCCCCCGTTTAGCGGGGATCAGCTCCTACGAGCAGTACTTC

D gene: NA
J gene: TRBJ1-2
clone size: few
CDR3 length: 12
V gene: TRBV7-9
CDR3 protein: CASSLILRDYTF
CDR3 DNA: TGTGCCAGCAGCTTAATTCTTCGCGACTACACCTTC

D gene: NA
J gene: TRBJ2-7
clone size: many
CDR3 length: 15
V gene: TRBV7-6
CDR3 protein: CASSLSPGRSYEQYF
CDR3 DNA: TGTGCCAGCAGCTTATCGCCGGGACGGTCGTACGAGCAGTACTTC

D gene: NA
J gene: TRBJ1-1
clone size: NA
CDR3 length: 14
V gene: TRBV4-2
CDR3 protein: CASSQLNSNTEAFF
CDR3 DNA: TGTGCCAGCAGCCAACTCAACTCGAACACTGAAGCTTTCTTT

D gene: NA
J gene: TRBJ2-7
clone size: few
CDR3 length: 13
V gene: TRBV11-2
CDR3 protein: CASSPTSRYEQYF
CDR3 DNA: TGTGCCAGCAGCCCTACCTCACGATACGAGCAGTACTTC

D gene: TRBD2
J gene: TRBJ2-7
clone size: many
CDR3 length: 14
V gene: TRBV7-9
CDR3 protein: CASSEQAGAYEQYF
CDR3 DNA: TGTGCCAGCAGCGAACAAGCGGGAGCCTACGAGCAGTACTTC

D gene: TRBD2
J gene: TRBJ2-1
clone size: many
CDR3 length: 14
V gene: TRBV12-3/TRBV12-4
CDR3 protein: CASSTSGGANEQFF
CDR3 DNA: TGTGCCAGCAGTACTAGCGGGGGGGCCAATGAGCAGTTCTTC

D gene: TRBD1
J gene: TRBJ2-1
clone size: NA
CDR3 length: 16
V gene: TRBV2
CDR3 protein: CASSVAWTGNHNEQFF
CDR3 DNA: TGTGCCAGCAGTGTGGCCTGGACAGGTAATCACAATGAGCAGTTCTTC

D gene: NA
J gene: TRBJ2-3
clone size: NA
CDR3 length: 17
V gene: TRBV5-6
CDR3 protein: CASSLEGLKSSTDTQYF
CDR3 DNA: TGTGCCAGCAGCTTGGAGGGGCTAAAATCTAGCACAGATACGCAGTATTTT

D gene: NA
J gene: TRBJ1-2
clone size: many
CDR3 length: 13
V gene: TRBV7-6
CDR3 protein: CASSGGEGPGYTF
CDR3 DNA: TGTGCCAGCAGTGGAGGAGAGGGACCTGGCTACACCTTC

D gene: NA
J gene: TRBJ1-1
clone size: NA
CDR3 length: 14
V gene: TRBV5-1
CDR3 protein: CASSDGILNTEAFF
CDR3 DNA: TGCGCCAGCAGCGACGGGATTTTGAACACTGAAGCTTTCTTT

D gene: NA
J gene: TRBJ2-3
clone size: many
CDR3 length: 11
V gene: TRBV11-2
CDR3 protein: CASSYDITQYF
CDR3 DNA: TGTGCCAGCAGTTATGATATTACGCAGTATTTT

D gene: TRBD1
J gene: TRBJ2-1
clone size: NA
CDR3 length: 13
V gene: TRBV5-1
CDR3 protein: CASHRTGLNEQFF
CDR3 DNA: TGCGCCAGCCACAGGACAGGGTTAAATGAGCAGTTCTTC

D gene: NA
J gene: TRBJ1-6
clone size: many
CDR3 length: 13
V gene: TRBV27
CDR3 protein: CASSLRTYSPLHF
CDR3 DNA: TGTGCCAGCAGTCTACGGACTTATTCACCCCTCCACTTT

D gene: NA
J gene: TRBJ2-1
clone size: NA
CDR3 length: 15
V gene: TRBV19
CDR3 protein: CASTPLPGEDNEQFF
CDR3 DNA: TGTGCCAGTACCCCCCTCCCAGGGGAGGACAATGAGCAGTTCTTC

D gene: TRBD1
J gene: TRBJ1-3
clone size: few
CDR3 length: 16
V gene: TRBV9
CDR3 protein: CASSVEQGISGNTIYF
CDR3 DNA: TGTGCCAGCAGCGTAGAACAGGGGATTTCTGGAAACACCATATATTTT

D gene: NA
J gene: TRBJ2-1
clone size: many
CDR3 length: 15
V gene: TRBV4-1
CDR3 protein: CASSQEGASNNEQFF
CDR3 DNA: TGCGCCAGCAGCCAAGAAGGGGCTAGCAACAATGAGCAGTTCTTC

D gene: NA
J gene: TRBJ2-7
clone size: many
CDR3 length: 14
V gene: TRBV7-8
CDR3 protein: CASSLEDRRSEQYF
CDR3 DNA: TGTGCCAGCAGCTTAGAGGATAGGCGATCCGAGCAGTACTTC

D gene: TRBD2
J gene: TRBJ2-1
clone size: few
CDR3 length: 15
V gene: TRBV20-1
CDR3 protein: CSARDLAGVLNEQFF
CDR3 DNA: TGCAGTGCTAGAGATCTAGCGGGGGTCTTAAATGAGCAGTTCTTC

D gene: TRBD2
J gene: TRBJ2-3
clone size: many
CDR3 length: 16
V gene: TRBV6-1
CDR3 protein: CASSEWGGIPTDTQYF
CDR3 DNA: TGTGCCAGCAGTGAGTGGGGGGGGATCCCCACAGATACGCAGTATTTT

D gene: TRBD1
J gene: TRBJ2-2
clone size: few
CDR3 length: 14
V gene: TRBV27
CDR3 protein: CASSIPTGAGELFF
CDR3 DNA: TGTGCCAGCAGTATCCCGACAGGGGCCGGGGAGCTGTTTTTT

D gene: TRBD2
J gene: TRBJ2-7
clone size: few
CDR3 length: 16
V gene: TRBV11-1
CDR3 protein: CASSLLRGTLPYEQYF
CDR3 DNA: TGTGCCAGCAGCTTATTGCGGGGGACTCTTCCCTACGAGCAGTACTTC

D gene: NA
J gene: TRBJ2-7
clone size: many
CDR3 length: 14
V gene: TRBV10-3
CDR3 protein: CAISEGTEYYEQYF
CDR3 DNA: TGTGCCATCAGTGAGGGTACGGAATACTACGAGCAGTACTTC

D gene: NA
J gene: TRBJ1-5
clone size: NA
CDR3 length: 11
V gene: TRBV6-1
CDR3 protein: CASMTNQPQHF
CDR3 DNA: TGTGCCAGCATGACCAATCAGCCCCAGCATTTT

D gene: NA
J gene: TRBJ2-7
clone size: NA
CDR3 length: 14
V gene: TRBV20-1
CDR3 protein: CSAAVNSGLYEQYF
CDR3 DNA: TGCAGTGCTGCTGTAAACAGTGGACTCTACGAGCAGTACTTC

D gene: TRBD2
J gene: TRBJ2-1
clone size: many
CDR3 length: 13
V gene: TRBV7-8
CDR3 protein: CASSTSSGNEQFF
CDR3 DNA: TGTGCCAGCAGCACAAGTAGCGGGAACGAGCAGTTCTTC

D gene: NA
J gene: TRBJ2-7
clone size: few
CDR3 length: 17
V gene: TRBV12-5
CDR3 protein: CASGPLVSKRSTYEQYF
CDR3 DNA: TGTGCTAGTGGCCCCCTGGTTTCGAAAAGGAGCACCTACGAGCAGTACTTC

D gene: NA
J gene: TRBJ2-3
clone size: many
CDR3 length: 17
V gene: TRBV28
CDR3 protein: CASSPLGVSGHGDTQYF
CDR3 DNA: TGTGCCAGCAGTCCCCTCGGGGTTAGCGGCCACGGAGATACGCAGTATTTT

D gene: NA
J gene: TRBJ2-2
clone size: many
CDR3 length: 12
V gene: TRBV7-9
CDR3 protein: CASSSRTGELFF
CDR3 DNA: TGTGCCAGCAGCTCCCGTACCGGGGAGCTGTTTTTT

D gene: NA
J gene: TRBJ2-1
clone size: NA
CDR3 length: 15
V gene: TRBV27
CDR3 protein: CASSRPGGHNNEQFF
CDR3 DNA: TGTGCCAGCAGCCGCCCCGGCGGGCACAACAATGAGCAGTTCTTC

D gene: NA
J gene: TRBJ2-1
clone size: NA
CDR3 length: 16
V gene: TRBV14
CDR3 protein: CASSQERDSGYNEQFF
CDR3 DNA: TGTGCCAGCAGCCAAGAACGGGACTCAGGTTACAATGAGCAGTTCTTC

D gene: TRBD2
J gene: TRBJ2-5
clone size: NA
CDR3 length: 15
V gene: TRBV27
CDR3 protein: CASSLLAGSQETQYF
CDR3 DNA: TGTGCCAGCAGTTTACTAGCGGGGAGCCAAGAGACCCAGTACTTC

D gene: TRBD2
J gene: TRBJ2-1
clone size: many
CDR3 length: 13
V gene: TRBV7-9
CDR3 protein: CASGTSGYNEQFF
CDR3 DNA: TGTGCCAGCGGGACTAGCGGTTACAATGAGCAGTTCTTC

D gene: TRBD2
J gene: TRBJ2-5
clone size: many
CDR3 length: 15
V gene: TRBV7-3
CDR3 protein: CASSLGGSGQETQYF
CDR3 DNA: TGTGCCAGCAGCCTCGGGGGGAGCGGACAAGAGACCCAGTACTTC